The sequence of this T cell receptor (beta chain) was determined in a study of blood T cells in healthy people across ages. V was shortened by 5 bases and J by 4 bases, with 12 bases between the two germline ends. Germline values: CDR1 SGHTA, CDR2 FQGTGA. The CDR3 has 14 residues. Study-wide results and caveats: There were more naive CD4+ cells and higher diversity in long-lived donors than in aged donors. Correlation between TCR beta diversity and naive T cell percentage was strong. While age rose, TCR beta diversity per million T cells dropped in a roughly linear way.

For the second PCR, which ran for roughly 6 to 11 cycles, a sample-barcoded 5' primer and a J-beta primer mix were used. Each cDNA molecule received a tag from a template-switch adaptor that had 12 random nucleotides. TCRdb reprocessed the 5' RACE reads via MiXCR and lists one record per CDR3 protein. The repertoire includes around 2 million distinct CDR3 sequences, around 42% of them detected once, and about 23% sits in the top ten. A note on this clonotype: What it binds is unknown. Lacking the conserved final phenylalanine or tryptophan, this CDR3 likely reflects a read error.

Sequenced input: blood. The gene calls are TRBV7-3 and TRBJ2-1; maybe TRBD1 (6 bases). This receptor was obtained from a human donor in good health. The CDR3, as DNA: TGTGCCAGCAGCAAACTAACAGGGTACAATGAGCAGTTCTGC. The encoded protein is CASSKLTGYNEQFC.